Sequencing of this T cell receptor (beta chain) was carried out in a study of T cell repertoires in cytomegalovirus infection. Findings and limits, study-wide: HLA-C-restricted CMV-specific TCR beta clonotypes were dominant in the ex vivo response.

Trimming stripped 6 bases from V and 8 bases from J, with 13 bases between. CDR3 length: 12 amino acids. For this clonotype: Antigen: not known.

MiXCR, applied by TCRdb to the reads, yields one record per CDR3 protein. The sample holds 150,000 to 200,000 distinct CDR3 sequences, around 14% seen once. The sequenced sample consisted of PBMCs. V and J are TRBV12-3 or TRBV12-4 and TRBJ1-1, with D uncertain. This TCR was sampled from a human donor in good health (CMV status not recorded). Some clones in this sample may be carry-over from other donors' samples. CDR3 in amino acids: CASSRSTLEAFF. In nucleotides, the CDR3 is TGTGCCAGCAGCCGGTCAACACTGGAAGCTTTCTTT.